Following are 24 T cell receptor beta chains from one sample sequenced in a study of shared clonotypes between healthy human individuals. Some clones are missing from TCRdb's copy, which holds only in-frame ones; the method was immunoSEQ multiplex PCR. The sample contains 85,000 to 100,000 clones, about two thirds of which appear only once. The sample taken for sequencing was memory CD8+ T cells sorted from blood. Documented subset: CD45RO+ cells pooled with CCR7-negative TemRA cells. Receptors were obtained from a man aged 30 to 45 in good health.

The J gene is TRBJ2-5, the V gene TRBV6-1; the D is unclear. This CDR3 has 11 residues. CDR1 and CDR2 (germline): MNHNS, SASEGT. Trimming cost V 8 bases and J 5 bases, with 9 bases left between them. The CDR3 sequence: CASWGRETQYF. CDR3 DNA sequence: TGTGCCAGCTGGGGTCGGGAGACCCAGTACTTC.

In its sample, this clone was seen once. The CDR3, as DNA: TGTGCCAGCTCACCACCGTCTGTGGGGAATGAAAAACTGTTTTTT. This encodes CASSPPSVGNEKLFF. The chain carries TRBV18 and TRBJ1-4; D ambiguous. This CDR3 spans 15 amino acids. Looked up from germline, CDR1 is KGHSH and CDR2 is LQKENI. The V gene lost 0 bases and the J gene lost 5 bases, with 10 bases spanning the gap.

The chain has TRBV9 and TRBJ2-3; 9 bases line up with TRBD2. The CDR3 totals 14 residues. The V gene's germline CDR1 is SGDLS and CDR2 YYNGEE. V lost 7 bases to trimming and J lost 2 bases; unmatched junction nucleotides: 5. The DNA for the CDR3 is TGTGCCAGCGGGGCGGGAGGGTTCACAGATACGCAGTATTTT. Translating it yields CASGAGGFTDTQYF.

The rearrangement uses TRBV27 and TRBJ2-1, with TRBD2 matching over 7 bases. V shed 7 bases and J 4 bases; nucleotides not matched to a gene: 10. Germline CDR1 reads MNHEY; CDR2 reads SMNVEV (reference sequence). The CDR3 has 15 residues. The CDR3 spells CASIPGAGAYNEQFF. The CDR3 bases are TGTGCCAGCATACCCGGGGCGGGAGCTTACAATGAGCAGTTCTTC.

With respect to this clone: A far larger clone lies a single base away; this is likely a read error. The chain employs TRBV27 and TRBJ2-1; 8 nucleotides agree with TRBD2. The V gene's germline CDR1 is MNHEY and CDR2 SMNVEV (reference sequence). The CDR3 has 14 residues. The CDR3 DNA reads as TGTGCCGGCAGTACGACCGGACTAGCCTATGAGCAGTTCTTC. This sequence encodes CAGSTTGLAYEQFF.

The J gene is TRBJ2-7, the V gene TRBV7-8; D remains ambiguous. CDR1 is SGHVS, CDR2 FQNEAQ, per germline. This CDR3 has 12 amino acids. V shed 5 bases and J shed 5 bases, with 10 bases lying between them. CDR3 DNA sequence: TGTGCCAGCAGCCCAAGGGTAGACGAGCAGTACTTC. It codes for CASSPRVDEQYF.

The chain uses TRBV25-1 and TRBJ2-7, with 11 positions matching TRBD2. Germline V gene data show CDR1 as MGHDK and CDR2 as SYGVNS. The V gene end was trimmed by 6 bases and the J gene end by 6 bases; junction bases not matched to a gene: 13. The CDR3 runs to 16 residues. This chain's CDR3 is CASRGPTSGSIFEQYF. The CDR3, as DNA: TGTGCCAGCAGGGGACCTACTAGCGGGAGCATTTTCGAGCAGTACTTC.

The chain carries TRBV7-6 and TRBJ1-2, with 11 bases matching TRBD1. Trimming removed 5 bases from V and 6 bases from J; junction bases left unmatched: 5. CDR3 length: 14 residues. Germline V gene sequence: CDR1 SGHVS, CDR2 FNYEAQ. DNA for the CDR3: TGTGCCAGCAGCATTGGGACAGGGGGAAATGGCTACACCTTC. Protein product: CASSIGTGGNGYTF.

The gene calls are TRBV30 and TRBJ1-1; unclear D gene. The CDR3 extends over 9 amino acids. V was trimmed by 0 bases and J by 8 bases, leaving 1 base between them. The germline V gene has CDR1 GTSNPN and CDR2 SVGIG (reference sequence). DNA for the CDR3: TGTGCCTGGAGTGTAGAAGCTTTCTTT. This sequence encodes CAWSVEAFF.

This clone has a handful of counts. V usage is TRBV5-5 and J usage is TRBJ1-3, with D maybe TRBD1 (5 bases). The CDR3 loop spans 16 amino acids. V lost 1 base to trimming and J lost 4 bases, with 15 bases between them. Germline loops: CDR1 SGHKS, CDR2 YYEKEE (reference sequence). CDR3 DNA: TGTGCCAGCAGCTTGTTCGGGGGGTCGGCCGGAAACACCATATATTTT. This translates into CASSLFGGSAGNTIYF.

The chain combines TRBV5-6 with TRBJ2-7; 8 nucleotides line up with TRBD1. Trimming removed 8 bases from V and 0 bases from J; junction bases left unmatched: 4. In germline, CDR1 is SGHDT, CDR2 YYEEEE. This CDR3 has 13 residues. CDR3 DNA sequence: TGTGCCAGTTTCGGGACAGGCTCCTACGAGCAGTACTTC. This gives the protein CASFGTGSYEQYF.

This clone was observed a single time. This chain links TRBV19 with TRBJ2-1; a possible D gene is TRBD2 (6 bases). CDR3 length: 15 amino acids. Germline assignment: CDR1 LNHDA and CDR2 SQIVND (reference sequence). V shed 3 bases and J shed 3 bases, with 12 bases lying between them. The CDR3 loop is CASSIRDSFYNEQFF. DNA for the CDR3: TGTGCCAGTAGTATCCGGGACTCTTTCTACAATGAGCAGTTCTTC.

CDR3: CASSLALNEQYF. CDR3 in DNA: TGTGCCAGCAGCTTAGCGCTAAACGAGCAGTACTTC. The genes are TRBV11-2 and TRBJ2-7; D call uncertain. CDR3 length equals 12 residues. The V gene's germline CDR1 is SGHAT and CDR2 FQNNGV. V was cut by 1 base and J by 5 bases, with 6 bases left in between.

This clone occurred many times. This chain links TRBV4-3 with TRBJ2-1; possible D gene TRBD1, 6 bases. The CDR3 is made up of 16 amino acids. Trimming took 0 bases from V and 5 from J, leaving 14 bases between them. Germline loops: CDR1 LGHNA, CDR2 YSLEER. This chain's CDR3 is CASSQDGWGQNNEQFF. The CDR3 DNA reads TGCGCCAGCAGCCAAGATGGCTGGGGGCAAAACAATGAGCAGTTCTTC.

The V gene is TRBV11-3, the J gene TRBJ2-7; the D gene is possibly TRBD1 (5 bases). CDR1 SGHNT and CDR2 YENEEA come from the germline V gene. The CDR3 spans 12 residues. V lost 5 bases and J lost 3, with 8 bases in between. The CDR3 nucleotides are TGTGCCAGCAGCCGAGACAGCTACGAGCAGTACTTC. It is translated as CASSRDSYEQYF.

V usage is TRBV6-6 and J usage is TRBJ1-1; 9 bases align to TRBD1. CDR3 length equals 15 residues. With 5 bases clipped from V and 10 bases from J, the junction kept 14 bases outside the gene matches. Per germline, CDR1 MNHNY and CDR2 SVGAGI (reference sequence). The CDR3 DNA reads TGTGCCAGCAGTGACCCCAGTGGGACAGGGTTGAGAGCTTTCTTT. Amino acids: CASSDPSGTGLRAFF.

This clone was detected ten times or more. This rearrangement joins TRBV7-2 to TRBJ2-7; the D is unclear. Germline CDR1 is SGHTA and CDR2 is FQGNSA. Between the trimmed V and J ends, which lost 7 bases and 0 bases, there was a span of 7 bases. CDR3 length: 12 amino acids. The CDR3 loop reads CASKALSYEQYF. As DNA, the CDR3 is TGTGCCAGCAAGGCTCTCTCCTACGAGCAGTACTTC.

DNA of the CDR3: TGTGCCAGCAGTTTATCTCACGGCTACTACGAGCAGTACTTC. Translated: CASSLSHGYYEQYF. The chain recombines TRBV27 with TRBJ2-7; D is uncertain. Germline V lookup: CDR1 MNHEY, CDR2 SMNVEV (reference sequence). CDR3 length equals 14 residues. V lost 0 bases to trimming and J lost 3 bases, with 9 bases between them.

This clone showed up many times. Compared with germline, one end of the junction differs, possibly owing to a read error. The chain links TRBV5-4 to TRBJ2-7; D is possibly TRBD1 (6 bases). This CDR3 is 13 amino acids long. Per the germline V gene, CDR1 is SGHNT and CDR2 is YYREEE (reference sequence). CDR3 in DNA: TGTGCCAGCACCTTGACAGGTTCTACCGAGCAGTACTTC. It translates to CASTLTGSTEQYF.

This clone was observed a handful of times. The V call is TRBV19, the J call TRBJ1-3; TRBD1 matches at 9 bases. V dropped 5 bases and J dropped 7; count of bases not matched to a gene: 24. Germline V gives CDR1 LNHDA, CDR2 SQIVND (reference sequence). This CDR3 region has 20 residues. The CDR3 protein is CASSPAVRDRVICFWNTIYF. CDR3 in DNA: TGTGCCAGTAGTCCAGCCGTAAGGGACAGGGTAATCTGTTTTTGGAACACCATATATTTT. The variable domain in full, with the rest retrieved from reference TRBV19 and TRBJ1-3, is DGGITQSPKYLFRKEGQNVTLSCEQNLNHDAMYWYRQDPGQGLRLIYYSQIVNDFQKGDIAEGYSVSREKKESFPLTVTSAQKNPTAFYLCASSPAVRDRVICFWNTIYFGEGSWLTVV.

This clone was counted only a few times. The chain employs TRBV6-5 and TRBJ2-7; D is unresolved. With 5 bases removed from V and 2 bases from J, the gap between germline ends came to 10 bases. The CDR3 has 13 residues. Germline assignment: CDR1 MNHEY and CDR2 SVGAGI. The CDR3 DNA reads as TGTGCCAGCAGTAATGGTCTAACCTACGAGCAGTACTTC. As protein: CASSNGLTYEQYF.

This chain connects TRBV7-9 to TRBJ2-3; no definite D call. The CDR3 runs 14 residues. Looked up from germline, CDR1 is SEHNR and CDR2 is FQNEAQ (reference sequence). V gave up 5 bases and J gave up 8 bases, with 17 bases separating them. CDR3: CASSPQDVWGTQYF. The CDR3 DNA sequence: TGTGCCAGCAGCCCTCAGGACGTCTGGGGTACGCAGTATTTT.

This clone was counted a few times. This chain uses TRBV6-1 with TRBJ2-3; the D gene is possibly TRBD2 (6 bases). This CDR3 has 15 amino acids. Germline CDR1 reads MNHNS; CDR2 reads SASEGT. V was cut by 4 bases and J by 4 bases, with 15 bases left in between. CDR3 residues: CASSGRVGTADTQYF. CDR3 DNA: TGTGCCAGCAGTGGCCGGGTTGGGACTGCAGATACGCAGTATTTT.

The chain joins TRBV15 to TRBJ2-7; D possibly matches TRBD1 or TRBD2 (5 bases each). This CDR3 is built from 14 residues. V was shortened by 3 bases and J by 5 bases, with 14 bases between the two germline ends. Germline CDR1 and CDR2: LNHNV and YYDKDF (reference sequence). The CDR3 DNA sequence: TGTGCCACCAGCAGGAGGGACCGTGGGCACGAGCAGTACTTC. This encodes CATSRRDRGHEQYF.